This TCR beta chain emerged from a study of human T cells and chemical hapten exposure. In the study overall: Upper-back patch tests with 0.01% DPC were read at 6 days.

Findings and caveats of the study: Compared to controls, expanded TCRs made significantly more large clusters of similar CDR3s.

This clonotype was observed at least ten times. Antigen unknown. As to time point: patch test 2, 6 weeks after DPC sensitization. Described treatment: therapeutic diphenylcyclopropenone sensitization with weekly scalp DPC. Patches went on only after blood had been drawn each time. Trimming removed 6 bases from V and 5 bases from J, with 14 bases in between. The CDR3 sequence is 14 residues long. Looked up from germline, CDR1 is LGHDT and CDR2 is YNNKEL (reference sequence). As handled by the study authors: The number of TCRs in each sample had a median of approximately 95,000 and spanned about 23,224 to 700,000. TCRdb used MiXCR to reprocess the RACE reads, holding one entry per CDR3 protein. TCRdb's processing, not the study's, gives the V and J calls here. Of roughly 140,000 distinct CDR3 sequences in the sample, about 12% were seen once.

The starting material was whole blood, obtained in connection with sensitization to the hapten diphenylcyclopropenone (DPC). The rearrangement joins TRBV3-1 to TRBJ1-5; D might be TRBD1 (6 bases). The sequence came from a woman in her forties or fifties with alopecia areata. Some clones in this sample may be carry-over from other donors' samples. The CDR3 reads CASRATGGDQPQHF. The DNA of the CDR3 is TGTGCCAGCAGGGCCACGGGGGGCGATCAGCCCCAGCATTTT.